These T cell receptor beta chains were read from a single sample in a study of graft-versus-host responses after intestinal transplantation. TCRdb's table, derived via immunoSEQ multiplex PCR, lists solely in-frame clones and lacks some. This table has some 80,000 clones, approximately 90% appearing once. No antigen has been identified for these receptors. This specimen was unstimulated CD8+ T cells sorted from spleen or lymph node cells, taken before transplant. All receptors derive from a human donor who was the organ donor for an intestinal transplant. Each CDR3 is given with its conserved first and last residue. A D gene is named only where the DNA matches it firmly. Some rows mark clone size as missing; the rest say once, few, many or name a class of expanded clone.

length,D,J,V,size,DNA,CDR3
14,TRBD1,TRBJ1-2,TRBV19,NA,TGTGCCAGTAGTATCGGGGGACAGGGGGATGGCTACACCTTC,CASSIGGQGDGYTF
15,NA,TRBJ1-1,TRBV6-5,NA,TGTGCCAGCAGTCCTGACAGAGTGGGGAACACTGAAGCTTTCTTT,CASSPDRVGNTEAFF
13,TRBD1,TRBJ1-2,TRBV5-1,NA,TGCGCCAGCAGCGACGGACAGGGCCCCGGCTACACCTTC,CASSDGQGPGYTF
15,NA,TRBJ2-7,TRBV7-8,large,TGTGCCAGCAGCTTAGTGACTAGGTACCCCTACGAGCAGTACTTC,CASSLVTRYPYEQYF
13,TRBD1,TRBJ2-7,TRBV6-4,NA,TGTGCCAGCAGTTCCGGGACAGGGGACGAGCAGTACTTC,CASSSGTGDEQYF
13,NA,TRBJ2-1,TRBV7-3,once,TGTGCCAGCAGCCCAGATAACTACAATGAGCAGTTCTTC,CASSPDNYNEQFF
13,NA,TRBJ2-1,TRBV6-6,NA,TGTGCCAGCAGTTACTCCACCGGGTGGGAGCAGTTCTTC,CASSYSTGWEQFF
12,NA,TRBJ2-7,TRBV7-9,once,TGTGCCAGCAGCGGCGGCCGTTACGAGCAGTACTTC,CASSGGRYEQYF
11,NA,TRBJ2-2,TRBV5-4,NA,TGTGCCAGCAGCTTGTCCGGGGAGCTGTTTTTT,CASSLSGELFF
15,NA,TRBJ2-7,TRBV4-1,NA,TGCGCCAGCAGCCAAGAGAGGGCCTTGGGGTACGAGCAGTACTTC,CASSQERALGYEQYF
13,TRBD1,TRBJ2-7,TRBV13,NA,TGTGCCAGCAGCTTAAGGGGGCGAGGCGAGCAGTACTTC,CASSLRGRGEQYF
15,TRBD1,TRBJ2-7,TRBV5-6,few,TGTGCCAGCAGTTACGGGGCAGGGGGCCAGTACGAGCAGTACTTC,CASSYGAGGQYEQYF
14,NA,TRBJ2-5,TRBV28,NA,TGTGCCAGCAGTTTTAAAAATTCCCAAGAGACCCAGTACTTC,CASSFKNSQETQYF
13,NA,TRBJ1-6,TRBV6-4,once,TGTGCCGGCAGTGAGCGCCCTTTAGGGCCCCTCCACTTT,CAGSERPLGPLHF
17,TRBD2,TRBJ2-3,TRBV5-1,NA,TGCGCCAGCAGCCCCCGACTAGCGGGAGGAAGGGCAGATACGCAGTATTTT,CASSPRLAGGRADTQYF
13,NA,TRBJ2-4,TRBV4-1,NA,TGCGCCAGCAGCCAAGTTAGGGGGGACATTCAGTACTTC,CASSQVRGDIQYF
14,NA,TRBJ2-1,TRBV7-8,NA,TGTGCCAGCAGCTTAGATGTGTCTTACAATGAGCAGTTCTTC,CASSLDVSYNEQFF
15,NA,TRBJ2-1,TRBV6-6,NA,TGTGCCAGCAGTTACTTGGCCGGGGGCAAGAATGAGCAGTTCTTC,CASSYLAGGKNEQFF
17,NA,TRBJ1-2,TRBV7-9,once,TGTGCCAGCAGCGAACCTAAGACCAGACAGGCTAACTATGGCTACACCTTC,CASSEPKTRQANYGYTF
14,NA,TRBJ2-7,TRBV27,NA,TGTGCCAGCAGTTTCTCCCCGCTCTCCTACGAGCAGTACTTC,CASSFSPLSYEQYF
13,NA,TRBJ2-3,TRBV6-5,NA,TGTGCCAGCAGTTACTTGGGGGCAGATACGCAGTATTTT,CASSYLGADTQYF
12,TRBD1,TRBJ2-7,TRBV4-1,NA,TGCGCCAGCAGCCAAGCAGGGGGCGAGCAGTACTTC,CASSQAGGEQYF
13,NA,TRBJ2-1,TRBV6-5,NA,TGTGCCAGCAGTTACTCGCATTACAATGAGCAGTTCTTC,CASSYSHYNEQFF
20,NA,TRBJ1-3,TRBV5-4,NA,TGTGCCAGCAGCTTGTTTAAACCGGGGGCCAGGTATTTCTCTGGAAACGCCATATATTTT,CASSLFKPGARYFSGNAIYF
15,NA,TRBJ1-6,TRBV10-2,NA,TGCGCCAGCAGTGATTTGGGGTCAGGTAATTCACCCCTCCACTTT,CASSDLGSGNSPLHF
14,NA,TRBJ2-2,TRBV13,NA,TGTGCCAGCAGCCAGCAGATCGGGGCCGGGGAGCTGTTTTTT,CASSQQIGAGELFF
17,TRBD1,TRBJ1-2,TRBV27,NA,TGTGCCAGCAGTTTTCAAGCCGGGACAGGGCTTAACTATGGCTACACCTTC,CASSFQAGTGLNYGYTF
16,TRBD1,TRBJ2-2,TRBV9,NA,TGTGCCAGCAGCGAGTGGGACAGGGGTGGAACCGGGGAGCTGTTTTTT,CASSEWDRGGTGELFF
14,NA,TRBJ2-5,TRBV5-1,NA,TGCGCCAGCAGCTTGCCCGACGGACAAGAGACCCAGTACTTC,CASSLPDGQETQYF
14,NA,TRBJ2-1,TRBV7-2,NA,TGTGCCAGCAGCTTAATGACCGTGCAGGATGAGCAGTTCTTC,CASSLMTVQDEQFF